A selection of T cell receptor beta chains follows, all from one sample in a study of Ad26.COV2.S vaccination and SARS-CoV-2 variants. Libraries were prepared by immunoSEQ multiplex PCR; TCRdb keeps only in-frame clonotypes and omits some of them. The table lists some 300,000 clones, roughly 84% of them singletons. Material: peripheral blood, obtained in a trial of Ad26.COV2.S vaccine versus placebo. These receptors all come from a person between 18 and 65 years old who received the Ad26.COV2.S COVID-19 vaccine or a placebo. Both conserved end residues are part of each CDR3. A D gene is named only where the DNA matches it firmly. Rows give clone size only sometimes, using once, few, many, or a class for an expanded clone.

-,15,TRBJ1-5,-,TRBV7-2,CASNLGVGSNQPQHF,TGTGCCAGCAACCTCGGAGTGGGTAGCAATCAGCCCCAGCATTTT
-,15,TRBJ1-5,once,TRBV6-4,CASRRPTDSNQPQHF,TGTGCCAGCAGGAGACCGACAGATAGCAATCAGCCCCAGCATTTT
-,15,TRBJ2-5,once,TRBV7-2,CASSLGGGASETQYF,TGTGCCAGCAGCTTAGGGGGCGGGGCCTCAGAGACCCAGTACTTC
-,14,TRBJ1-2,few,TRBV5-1,CASSFGATNYGYTF,TGCGCCAGCAGCTTTGGGGCTACGAACTATGGCTACACCTTC
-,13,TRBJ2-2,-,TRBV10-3,CAISPGVTGELFF,TGTGCCATCAGCCCAGGGGTCACCGGGGAGCTGTTTTTT
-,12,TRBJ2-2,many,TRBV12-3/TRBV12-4,CASSKVTGELFF,TGTGCCAGCAGTAAAGTCACCGGGGAGCTGTTTTTT
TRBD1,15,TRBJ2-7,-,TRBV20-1,CSASPARDRAGEQYF,TGCAGTGCTAGTCCAGCCCGGGACAGGGCGGGTGAGCAGTACTTC
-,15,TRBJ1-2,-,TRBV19,CASSMGSGPPAGYTF,TGTGCCAGTAGTATGGGTTCAGGACCCCCCGCTGGCTACACCTTC
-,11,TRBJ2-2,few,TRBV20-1,CSVQGTGELFF,TGCAGTGTCCAGGGTACCGGGGAGCTGTTTTTT
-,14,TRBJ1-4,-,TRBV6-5,CASSYAGTNEKLFF,TGTGCCAGCAGTTACGCTGGGACTAATGAAAAACTGTTTTTT
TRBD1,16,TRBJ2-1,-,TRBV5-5,CASSFGVTGVYNEQFF,TGTGCCAGCAGCTTCGGAGTGACAGGGGTCTACAATGAGCAGTTCTTC
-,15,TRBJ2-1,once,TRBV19,CASGQGPPSYNEQFF,TGTGCCAGTGGGCAGGGCCCTCCCTCCTACAATGAGCAGTTCTTC
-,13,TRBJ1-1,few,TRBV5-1,CASRYVTRAEAFF,TGCGCCAGCCGTTATGTAACGAGGGCTGAAGCTTTCTTT
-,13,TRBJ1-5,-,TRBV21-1,CASTWFRDQPQHF,TGTGCCAGCACCTGGTTCAGGGATCAGCCCCAGCATTTT
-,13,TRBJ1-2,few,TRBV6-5,CASRYRDRFGYTF,TGTGCCAGCAGGTACCGCGACAGGTTCGGCTACACCTTC
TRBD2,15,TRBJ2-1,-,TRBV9,CASSFSSGRLGEQFF,TGTGCCAGCAGCTTTTCTAGCGGGCGGTTGGGGGAGCAGTTCTTC
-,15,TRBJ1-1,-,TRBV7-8,CASSPRESINTEAFF,TGTGCCAGCAGCCCTCGTGAAAGCATAAACACTGAAGCTTTCTTT
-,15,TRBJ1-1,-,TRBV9,CASSVDRTMNTEAFF,TGTGCCAGCAGCGTCGACAGAACCATGAACACTGAAGCTTTCTTT
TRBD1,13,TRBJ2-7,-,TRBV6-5,CASSYQDRGRHIF,TGTGCCAGCAGTTACCAGGACAGGGGGCGACATATCTTC
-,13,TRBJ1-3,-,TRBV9,CASSAQGGNTIYF,TGTGCCAGCAGCGCCCAAGGGGGAAACACCATATATTTT
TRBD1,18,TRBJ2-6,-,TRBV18,CASSNRDSMSSGANVLTF,TGTGCCAGCTCAAACCGGGACAGCATGTCCTCTGGGGCCAACGTCCTGACTTTC
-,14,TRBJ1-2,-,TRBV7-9,CASSSHRTVYGYTF,TGTGCCAGCAGCTCCCATAGGACAGTCTATGGCTACACCTTC
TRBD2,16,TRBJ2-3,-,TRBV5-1,CASSLIGTSFTDTQYF,TGCGCCAGCAGCCTCATCGGGACTAGCTTTACAGATACGCAGTATTTT
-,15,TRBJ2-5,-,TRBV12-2,CASRTRDNQQETQYF,TGTGCAAGTCGAACCCGGGACAACCAACAAGAGACCCAGTACTTC
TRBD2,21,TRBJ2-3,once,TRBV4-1,CASSQNRAASGGRGPQNTQYF,TGCGCCAGCAGCCAAAACAGGGCGGCTAGCGGGGGCCGCGGCCCGCAGAATACGCAGTATTTT
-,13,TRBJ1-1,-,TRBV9,CASSPGVGTEAFF,TGTGCCAGCAGCCCCGGGGTCGGCACTGAAGCTTTCTTT
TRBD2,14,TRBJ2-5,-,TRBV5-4,CASTPGGARETQYF,TGTGCCAGCACCCCGGGGGGGGCGAGAGAGACCCAGTACTTC
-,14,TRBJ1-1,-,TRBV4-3,CASSHNRENTEAFF,TGCGCCAGCAGCCACAACAGGGAAAACACTGAAGCTTTCTTT
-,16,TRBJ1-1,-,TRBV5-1,CASSPPREPMNTEAFF,TGCGCCAGCAGTCCCCCCCGGGAGCCAATGAACACTGAAGCTTTCTTT
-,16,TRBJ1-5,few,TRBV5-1,CASSLGHLGGSQPQHF,TGCGCCAGCAGCTTAGGTCATTTGGGGGGTAGTCAGCCCCAGCATTTT
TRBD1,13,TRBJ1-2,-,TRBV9,CASSITGDYGYTF,TGTGCCAGCAGCATAACAGGGGACTATGGCTACACCTTC
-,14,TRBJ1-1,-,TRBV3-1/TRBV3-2,CASSQLPGSTEAFF,TGTGCCAGCAGCCAGCTCCCGGGTTCCACTGAAGCTTTCTTT
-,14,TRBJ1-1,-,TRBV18,CASKSIDSNTEAFF,TGTGCCAGCAAATCTATAGACAGTAACACTGAAGCTTTCTTT
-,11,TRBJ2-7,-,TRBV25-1,CASSRGYEQYF,TGTGCCAGCAGCAGGGGCTACGAGCAGTACTTC
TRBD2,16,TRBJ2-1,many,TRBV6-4,CASSDRASGGNNEQFF,TGTGCCAGCAGTGACAGGGCTAGCGGGGGAAACAATGAGCAGTTCTTC
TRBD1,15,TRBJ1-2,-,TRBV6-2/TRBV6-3,CASSTPWTGNYGYTF,TGTGCCAGCAGTACCCCTTGGACAGGGAACTATGGCTACACCTTC
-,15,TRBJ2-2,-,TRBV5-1,CASSPDWGNTGELFF,TGCGCCAGCAGCCCCGATTGGGGTAACACCGGGGAGCTGTTTTTT
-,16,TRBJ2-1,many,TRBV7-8,CASSLKGAGGRNEQFF,TGTGCCAGCAGCCTAAAAGGGGCAGGGGGGAGGAATGAGCAGTTCTTC
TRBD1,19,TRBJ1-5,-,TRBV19,CASSIGDRVGPGSNQPQHF,TGTGCCAGTAGTATAGGGGACAGGGTGGGTCCGGGTAGCAATCAGCCCCAGCATTTT
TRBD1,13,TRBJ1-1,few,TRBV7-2,CASSPPRGRQAFF,TGTGCCAGCAGCCCGCCGAGGGGGCGTCAAGCTTTCTTT
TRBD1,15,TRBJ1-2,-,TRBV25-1,CASSQDRGTGYGYTF,TGTGCCAGCAGTCAAGACAGGGGGACTGGCTATGGCTACACCTTC
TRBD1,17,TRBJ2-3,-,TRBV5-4,CASSPLGGQGSTDTQYF,TGTGCCAGCAGCCCCTTGGGAGGACAGGGGAGCACAGATACGCAGTATTTT
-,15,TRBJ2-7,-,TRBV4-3,CASSQDGTSAYEQYF,TGCGCCAGCAGCCAAGATGGGACATCCGCCTACGAGCAGTACTTC